These 31 T cell receptor beta chains originate from one sample sequenced in a study of T-cell reconstitution after alpha-beta-depleted transplantation in children. Preparation of the TCRbeta library was carried out with unique molecular identifiers. Using its own MiXCR run on the PCR reads, TCRdb lists one record per CDR3 protein. The table has about 580,000 distinct CDR3 sequences, around 27% seen once. The sample in question was PBMCs, obtained before TCRalphabeta/CD19-depleted stem cell transplant. All receptors derive from a boy under two years old with Wiskott-Aldrich syndrome, due to receive a stem cell transplant.

This clonotype was detected a few times. The chain links TRBV9 to TRBJ2-2, with TRBD2 matching over 7 bases. J lost 6 bases, V lost 0 bases, and 8 bases had no gene match. This CDR3 comprises 16 residues. CDR1 is SGDLS, CDR2 YYNGEE, per germline. The CDR3 coding sequence is TGTGCCAGCAGCGTAGTCGGCGGGAGTACTGCCGGGGAGCTGTTTTTT. This codes for CASSVVGGSTAGELFF.

This clonotype was recorded a few times. This sequence joins TRBV28 and TRBJ2-1; tentatively, D is TRBD2 (5 bases). The V gene lost 2 bases and the J gene lost 8 bases, with 19 bases spanning the gap. CDR3 size: 16 residues. CDR1 is MDHEN and CDR2 is SYDVKM in the germline V gene. CDR3 region: CASSLEWTRVVDEQFF. As DNA, the CDR3 is TGTGCCAGCAGTTTAGAATGGACGAGGGTTGTTGATGAGCAGTTCTTC. Filled out from reference TRBV28 and TRBJ2-1, the complete variable domain reads DVKVTQSSRYLVKRTGEKVFLECVQDMDHENMFWYRQDPGLGLRLIYFSYDVKMKEKGDIPEGYSVSREKKERFSLILESASTNQTSMYLCASSLEWTRVVDEQFFGPGTRLTVL.

The rearrangement joins TRBV30 to TRBJ2-6; TRBD2 might be the D (5 bases). From germline, CDR1 is GTSNPN and CDR2 SVGIG (reference sequence). CDR3 length equals 14 residues. Trimming took 3 bases from V and 0 from J, leaving 6 bases between them. CDR3 sequence (DNA): TGTGCCTGGAGCCGGGGCTCTGGGGCCAACGTCCTGACTTTC. Residues: CAWSRGSGANVLTF.

This clonotype appeared a few times. In DNA form, the CDR3 reads TGCGCCAGCAGCTTGTCCCAGGACTTGAACACTGAAGCTTTCTTT. Its protein product is CASSLSQDLNTEAFF. The rearrangement uses TRBV5-1 and TRBJ1-1; no clear D. Germline CDR1 reads SGHRS; CDR2 reads YFSETQ. Trimming removed 1 base from V and 0 bases from J, with 10 bases in between. CDR3 length: 15 residues.

This clonotype was picked up a small number of times. This rearrangement joins TRBV12-3 or TRBV12-4 to TRBJ1-5, with a tentative D call TRBD1 (6 bases). V dropped 3 bases and J dropped 8 bases, with 8 bases sitting between them. This CDR3 spans 12 amino acids. CDR3 sequence reads: CASSFEGEPQHF. The CDR3 DNA is TGTGCCAGCAGTTTCGAGGGGGAGCCCCAGCATTTT.

The CDR3 coding sequence is TGTGCCAGCAGCTCCGATAACACAGATACGCAGTATTTT. Protein: CASSSDNTDTQYF. The rearrangement uses TRBV12-3 or TRBV12-4 and TRBJ2-3; D is unresolved. The CDR3 runs 13 residues. Trimming took off 6 bases at V and 2 bases at J, with 9 bases between the two ends.

The chain recombines TRBV5-1 with TRBJ2-5; TRBD1 is a possible D gene (6 bases). The CDR3 sequence is 15 residues long. The V gene's germline CDR1 is SGHRS and CDR2 YFSETQ. Trimming shortened V by 2 bases and J by 5 bases, and 16 bases separated the two germline ends. For the CDR3, the DNA is TGCGCCAGCAGCTTAACCTCGACAGGCTGGGAGACCCAGTACTTC. This sequence encodes CASSLTSTGWETQYF.

This clonotype turned up a few times. This rearrangement joins TRBV7-9 to TRBJ1-2; no clear D gene. V was cut by 4 bases and J by 8 bases, with 14 bases left in between. CDR1 is SEHNR and CDR2 is FQNEAQ in the germline V gene (reference sequence). The CDR3 loop spans 13 amino acids. CDR3 protein: CASSCRRGGGYTF. As DNA, the CDR3 is TGTGCCAGCAGCTGCCGACGAGGTGGAGGCTACACCTTC.

The CDR3 is CAISEGGSLHEQYF. DNA for the CDR3: TGTGCCATCAGTGAGGGTGGATCCCTCCACGAGCAGTACTTC. The rearrangement joins TRBV10-3 to TRBJ2-7, with no clear D. Trimming removed 2 bases at V and 5 bases at J, with 13 bases between. The germline gives CDR1 ENHRY, CDR2 SYGVKD. This CDR3 spans 14 amino acids.

A single count supports this clonotype. This chain connects TRBV7-9 to TRBJ2-7; 8 nucleotides agree with TRBD1. This CDR3 is 14 amino acids long. The J segment lost 5 bases and the V segment lost 5 bases, leaving 8 bases of the junction unmatched. Germline CDR1 and CDR2: SEHNR and FQNEAQ (reference sequence). CDR3 amino acids: CASSKGQGTNEQYF. The CDR3 nucleotides are TGTGCCAGCAGCAAAGGACAGGGTACGAACGAGCAGTACTTC.

The chain employs TRBV28 and TRBJ2-7; 10 nucleotides agree with TRBD2. Trimming removed 6 bases from V and 5 bases from J; junction bases left unmatched: 7. Per germline, CDR1 MDHEN and CDR2 SYDVKM. This CDR3 contains 14 residues. CDR3: CASSQAGGPHEQYF. CDR3 sequence (DNA): TGTGCCAGCAGCCAAGCGGGAGGGCCACACGAGCAGTACTTC. The full variable domain, its missing parts supplied by reference TRBV28 and TRBJ2-7, is DVKVTQSSRYLVKRTGEKVFLECVQDMDHENMFWYRQDPGLGLRLIYFSYDVKMKEKGDIPEGYSVSREKKERFSLILESASTNQTSMYLCASSQAGGPHEQYFGPGTRLTVT.

This rearrangement joins TRBV20-1 to TRBJ2-1; 9 positions agree with TRBD2. CDR1 is DFQATT and CDR2 is SNEGSKA in the germline V gene (reference sequence). Losses at the gene ends were 1 base for V and 1 base for J; bases not matched to a gene: 11. The CDR3 runs 18 residues. Here the CDR3 DNA reads TGCAGTGCTAGAGCAGTAGCGGGAGAGCAGAAGTCCTACAATGAGCAGTTCTTC. It yields the protein CSARAVAGEQKSYNEQFF.

The chain couples TRBV20-1 to TRBJ1-1; tentatively, D is TRBD1 (5 bases). Germline-derived CDR1 and CDR2 are DFQATT and SNEGSKA (reference sequence). The CDR3 has 13 residues. The germline V and J ends were trimmed by 2 bases and 4 bases, with 11 bases remaining between them. The CDR3 loop reads CSARQGLGTEAFF. The CDR3 nucleotides read TGCAGTGCTAGACAGGGTTTGGGCACTGAAGCTTTCTTT.

This clonotype was observed a few times. The chain links TRBV29-1 to TRBJ2-1; 9 nucleotides agree with TRBD2. Trimming removed 7 bases from V and 9 bases from J; junction bases left unmatched: 7. In germline, CDR1 is SQVTM, CDR2 ANQGSEA. There are 12 residues in the CDR3. This CDR3 reads CSAHSGGGEQFF. CDR3 coding DNA: TGCAGCGCCCATAGCGGGGGCGGTGAGCAGTTCTTC.

The chain combines TRBV20-1 with TRBJ1-5, with D hard to call. The V end lost 3 bases, the J end lost 3 bases, and 6 bases lay between the germline ends. Per germline, CDR1 DFQATT and CDR2 SNEGSKA (reference sequence). The CDR3 has 12 residues. The CDR3 DNA follows: TGCAGTGCTAGCAGCATCAATCAGCCCCAGCATTTT. This codes for CSASSINQPQHF.

Only a few counts were recorded for this clonotype. The V gene is TRBV7-2, the J gene TRBJ1-2, with D possibly being TRBD1 (5 bases). Per germline, CDR1 SGHTA and CDR2 FQGNSA. CDR3 length: 13 amino acids. Deletions cut 5 bases from V and 4 bases from J, with 11 bases between. CDR3 in amino acids: CASSPAGPYGYTF. The CDR3 DNA reads as TGTGCCAGCAGCCCGGCAGGGCCCTATGGCTACACCTTC. The variable domain in full, completed from reference TRBV7-2 and TRBJ1-2, reads GAGVSQSPSNKVTEKGKDVELRCDPISGHTALYWYRQSLGQGLEFLIYFQGNSAPDKSGLPSDRFSAERTGGSVSTLTIQRTQQEDSAVYLCASSPAGPYGYTFGSGTRLTVV.

This clonotype appeared a few times. The genes are TRBV20-1 and TRBJ2-7; D is uncertain. The CDR3 extends over 15 amino acids. The germline CDR1 and CDR2 sequences are DFQATT and SNEGSKA (reference sequence). Trimming removed 1 base at V and 2 bases at J, with 15 bases between. The CDR3, as DNA: TGCAGTGCTAGAGTTCCTTCGGGCGGAGCCTACGAGCAGTACTTC. It codes for CSARVPSGGAYEQYF.

This sequence joins TRBV12-3 or TRBV12-4 and TRBJ2-1, with 10 nucleotides matching TRBD2. V shed 3 bases, J shed 8 bases, and the junction held 7 bases outside the gene matches. CDR3 length: 15 residues. CDR3 sequence: CASSFRLAGVDEQFF. The CDR3 coding sequence is TGTGCCAGCAGTTTCCGGCTAGCGGGAGTTGATGAGCAGTTCTTC.

This chain connects TRBV5-1 to TRBJ2-2; 10 bases are a match to TRBD2. CDR1 is SGHRS and CDR2 is YFSETQ in the germline V gene. V was pared by 2 bases and J by 5 bases, with 3 bases of the junction left unmatched. CDR3 length equals 15 residues. The CDR3 DNA reads TGCGCCAGCAGCTTCCTAGCGGGAGTTACCGGGGAGCTGTTTTTT. Its protein product is CASSFLAGVTGELFF.

This chain uses TRBV30 with TRBJ2-7, with D maybe TRBD2 (6 bases). The CDR3 loop spans 14 amino acids. V was clipped by 0 bases and J by 3 bases, with 12 bases between them. CDR1 is GTSNPN, CDR2 SVGIG, per germline (reference sequence). The CDR3 region has the DNA TGTGCCTGGAGTGTACTAGCAGGAAGCTACGAGCAGTACTTC. It translates to CAWSVLAGSYEQYF.

This clonotype was picked up a small number of times. The chain recombines TRBV13 with TRBJ2-7; 7 bases are shared with TRBD2. The CDR3 has 15 residues. Per the germline V gene, CDR1 is PRHDT and CDR2 is FYEKMQ (reference sequence). With 2 bases clipped from V and 4 bases from J, the junction kept 8 bases outside the gene matches. DNA for the CDR3: TGTGCCAGCAGCTTATCCGCGGGAGTCGGTTACGAGCAGTACTTC. Translation: CASSLSAGVGYEQYF.

This sequence joins TRBV28 and TRBJ1-5; 7 nucleotides agree with TRBD1. In germline, CDR1 is MDHEN, CDR2 SYDVKM. The trim removed 4 bases at V and 0 bases at J, leaving 3 bases unmatched. The CDR3 is 15 residues long. CDR3 bases: TGTGCCAGCAGTTGGGGACAGAATAGCAATCAGCCCCAGCATTTT. It is translated as CASSWGQNSNQPQHF.

A few counts support this clonotype. The V call is TRBV5-6, the J call TRBJ2-2; D unresolved. Trimming cost V 0 bases and J 6 bases, with 12 bases left between them. Germline V gene sequence: CDR1 SGHDT, CDR2 YYEEEE. The CDR3 extends over 15 amino acids. In DNA form, the CDR3 reads TGTGCCAGCAGCTTGGCCGTGTTTAGCCCCGGGGAGCTGTTTTTT. It codes for CASSLAVFSPGELFF.

V is TRBV19 and J is TRBJ1-1; a weak D match, TRBD1 (5 bases). From germline, CDR1 is LNHDA and CDR2 SQIVND (reference sequence). The V end was cut by 7 bases, the J end by 9 bases, with 12 bases between. The CDR3 consists of 11 residues. This CDR3 reads CASMGVEKAFF. CDR3 coding DNA: TGTGCCAGTATGGGGGTCGAGAAAGCTTTCTTT.

This clonotype was seen more than once but under ten times. The J gene is TRBJ2-3, the V gene TRBV5-6; 16 bases are shared with TRBD2. Looked up from germline, CDR1 is SGHDT and CDR2 is YYEEEE. Trimming at V came to 1 base and at J to 8 bases, leaving 10 bases not matched to a gene. This CDR3 has 18 residues. CDR3 residues: CASSLTVAGTSGRGTQYF. Here the CDR3 DNA reads TGTGCCAGCAGCTTGACCGTTGCCGGGACTAGCGGGAGGGGTACGCAGTATTTT.

This clonotype was recorded a few times. The chain carries TRBV20-1 and TRBJ1-4, with 9 bases aligning to TRBD1. Trimming took 7 bases from V and 10 from J; bases not matched to a gene: 4. CDR1 and CDR2 (germline): DFQATT, SNEGSKA (reference sequence). The CDR3 has 11 amino acids. Written as DNA, the CDR3 is TGCAGTGGGTCGACAGGGGGAAAACTGTTTTTT. It encodes CSGSTGGKLFF.

This clonotype was observed a few times. The chain couples TRBV24-1 to TRBJ1-2; 8 bases agree with TRBD1. Germline loops: CDR1 KGHDR, CDR2 SFDVKD. Trimming cost V 5 bases and J 8 bases; bases outside gene matches: 9. The CDR3 sequence is 14 residues long. The CDR3: CATSASDRVGGYTF. CDR3 bases: TGTGCCACCAGTGCTTCGGACAGGGTCGGGGGCTACACCTTC.

V is TRBV30 and J is TRBJ2-2, with unresolved D. V was shortened by 3 bases and J by 5 bases, with 13 bases between the two germline ends. This CDR3 is 14 amino acids long. Germline V lookup: CDR1 GTSNPN, CDR2 SVGIG (reference sequence). CDR3 sequence (DNA): TGTGCCTGGAGAGAGACATTTTTAACCGGGGAGCTGTTTTTT. This gives the protein CAWRETFLTGELFF.

The chain is built from TRBV27 and TRBJ1-6; D may be TRBD1 (6 bases). V shed 4 bases and J shed 0 bases, with 16 bases lying between them. Germline loops: CDR1 MNHEY, CDR2 SMNVEV (reference sequence). The CDR3 has 18 residues. This chain's CDR3 is CASSSLGQLSSYNSPLHF. The DNA of the CDR3 is TGTGCCAGCAGTTCCCTCGGACAGTTGAGCTCCTATAATTCACCCCTCCACTTT.

CDR3 in amino acids: CASSEQGALAKNIQYF. The CDR3 DNA reads as TGTGCCAGCAGTGAGCAGGGGGCGCTGGCCAAAAACATTCAGTACTTC. V gene TRBV2 combines with J gene TRBJ2-4; 8 nucleotides line up with TRBD1. The CDR3 is 16 amino acids. The V segment lost 3 bases and the J segment 1 base; nucleotides outside the gene matches: 5. The germline gives CDR1 SNHLY, CDR2 FYNNEI.

This clonotype was seen only a few times. This sequence joins TRBV6-1 and TRBJ1-2; TRBD1 is a possible D gene (6 bases). In germline, CDR1 is MNHNS, CDR2 SASEGT. Trimming took 7 bases from V and 6 from J, leaving 18 bases between them. The CDR3 is 14 residues long. The CDR3 reads CASKRQEGNHGYTF. The CDR3 bases are TGTGCCAGCAAAAGACAGGAAGGCAATCATGGCTACACCTTC.